This T cell receptor (beta chain) stems from a study of T cells after posttransplantation cyclophosphamide. Control samples came 1 year after myeloablative marrow transplants with methotrexate plus calcineurin inhibitor. Regarding this clone: Its target is unknown.

Regarding the study as a whole: Blood and skin or GI T cell repertoires showed limited TRB overlap. Recipient CMV seropositivity and CMV reactivation strongly tracked TRB clonality. Donor-recipient repertoire similarity was low at 1-2 months, rising over year one.

The CDR3 is made up of 14 amino acids. CDR1 and CDR2 from the germline V gene are SGHRS and YFSETQ. Trimming left V 6 bases short and J 4 bases short, with 17 bases between. Libraries were prepared by immunoSEQ multiplex PCR; TCRdb keeps only in-frame clonotypes and omits some of them. The data show over 15,000 clones, about nine tenths seen once. Sample: PBMCs, taken after an allogeneic stem cell transplant with a calcineurin inhibitor and methotrexate. The chain recombines TRBV5-1 with TRBJ2-7, with D tentatively TRBD2 (5 bases). This receptor was identified in a male patient aged 45-59 years who received an allogeneic stem cell transplant from an unrelated donor, was CMV-positive, and had chronic GVHD only. Some T cells could come from the graft donor. Written as DNA, the CDR3 is TGCGCCAGCACAGCGGACGTAAGTCCTTACGAGCAGTACTTC. It translates to CASTADVSPYEQYF.